This paragraph reports one T cell receptor (beta chain). Its antigen is unidentified. CDR1 is SGHVS and CDR2 is FNYEAQ in the germline V gene. The junction had 4 bases not matched to a gene; V was cut back by 1 base and J by 6 bases. The CDR3 has 14 residues. A multiplex PCR was run with 60 Vbeta primers and 13 Jbeta primers. Profiled with immunoSEQ multiplex PCR; TCRdb holds only in-frame clones, not every one. This sample yields about 120,000 clones, of which about 59% are seen a single time; roughly 10% belongs to the top ten. The sample is drawn from a study of cytomegalovirus exposure and HLA in healthy donors. Study-level findings and limits: Judged likely to be a sequencing artifact was a cluster of highly shared sequence variants.

The sequence derives from a woman aged 40 to 50 in good health and CMV-seropositive. The specimen was PBMCs. This chain uses TRBV7-6 with TRBJ2-3, with TRBD2 matching 7 bases. The CDR3 nucleotides read TGTGCCAGCAGCTTAGTGGGAGGGTTCGATACGCAGTATTTT. The encoded protein is CASSLVGGFDTQYF.